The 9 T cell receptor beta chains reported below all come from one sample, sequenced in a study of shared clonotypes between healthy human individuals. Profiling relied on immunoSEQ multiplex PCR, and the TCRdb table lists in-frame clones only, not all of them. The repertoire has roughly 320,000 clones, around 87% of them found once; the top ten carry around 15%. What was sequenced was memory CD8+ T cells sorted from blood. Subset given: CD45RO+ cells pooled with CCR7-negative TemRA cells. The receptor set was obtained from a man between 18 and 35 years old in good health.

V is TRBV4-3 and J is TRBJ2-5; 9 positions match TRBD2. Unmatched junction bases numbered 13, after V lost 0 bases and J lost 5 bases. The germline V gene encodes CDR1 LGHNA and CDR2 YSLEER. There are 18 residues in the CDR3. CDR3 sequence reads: CASSQDIWLAGSWETQYF. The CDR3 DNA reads TGCGCCAGCAGCCAAGATATTTGGCTAGCGGGGAGTTGGGAGACCCAGTACTTC.

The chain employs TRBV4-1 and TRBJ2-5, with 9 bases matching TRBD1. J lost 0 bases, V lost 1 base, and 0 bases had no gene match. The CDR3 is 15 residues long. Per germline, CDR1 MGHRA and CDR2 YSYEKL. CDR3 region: CASSQGTGDQETQYF. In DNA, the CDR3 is TGCGCCAGCAGCCAAGGGACAGGGGACCAAGAGACCCAGTACTTC.

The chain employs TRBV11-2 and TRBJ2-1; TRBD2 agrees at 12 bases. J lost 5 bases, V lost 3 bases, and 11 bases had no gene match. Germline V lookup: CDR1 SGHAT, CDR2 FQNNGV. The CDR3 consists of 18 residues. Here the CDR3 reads CASSFGTSGRQPNNEQFF. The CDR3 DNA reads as TGTGCCAGCAGCTTCGGGACTAGCGGGCGACAGCCCAACAATGAGCAGTTCTTC.

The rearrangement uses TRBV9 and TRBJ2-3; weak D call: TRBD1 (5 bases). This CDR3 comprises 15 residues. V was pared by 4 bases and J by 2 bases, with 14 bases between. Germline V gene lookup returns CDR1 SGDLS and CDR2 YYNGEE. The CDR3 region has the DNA TGTGCCAGCAGCCCCTGGGGCAGTAACACAGATACGCAGTATTTT. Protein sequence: CASSPWGSNTDTQYF.

The CDR3 loop is CAWSREETQYF. As DNA, the CDR3 is TGTGCCTGGAGTCGAGAAGAGACCCAGTACTTC. The chain is built from TRBV30 and TRBJ2-5, with D unresolved. The CDR3 is 11 amino acids. V lost 2 bases to trimming and J lost 3 bases, with 4 bases between them. CDR1 GTSNPN and CDR2 SVGIG come from the germline V gene (reference sequence).

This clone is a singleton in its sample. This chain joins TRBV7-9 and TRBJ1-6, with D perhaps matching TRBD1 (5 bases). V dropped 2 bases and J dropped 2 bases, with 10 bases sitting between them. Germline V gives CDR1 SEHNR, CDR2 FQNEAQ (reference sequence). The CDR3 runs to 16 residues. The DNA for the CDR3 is TGTGCCAGCAGCTTATCCCAGGGTGCCTATAATTCACCCCTCCACTTT. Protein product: CASSLSQGAYNSPLHF.

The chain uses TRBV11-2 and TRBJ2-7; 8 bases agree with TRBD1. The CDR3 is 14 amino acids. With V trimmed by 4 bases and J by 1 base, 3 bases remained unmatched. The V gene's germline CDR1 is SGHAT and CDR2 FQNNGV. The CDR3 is CASSYRGVSYEQYF. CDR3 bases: TGTGCCAGCAGCTACAGGGGGGTATCCTACGAGCAGTACTTC. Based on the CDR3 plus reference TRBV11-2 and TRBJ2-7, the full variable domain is EAGVAQSPRYKIIEKRQSVAFWCNPISGHATLYWYQQILGQGPKLLIQFQNNGVVDDSQLPKDRFSAERLKGVDSTLKIQPAKLEDSAVYLCASSYRGVSYEQYFGPGTRLTVT.

This CDR3 reads CASSHLDRVPTDTQYF. CDR3 in DNA: TGCGCCAGCAGCCACCTAGACAGGGTACCCACAGATACGCAGTATTTT. This chain joins TRBV4-1 and TRBJ2-3; TRBD1 matches at 7 bases. Trimming cost V 3 bases and J 2 bases; bases outside gene matches: 8. Germline CDR1 reads MGHRA; CDR2 reads YSYEKL. This CDR3 comprises 16 residues.

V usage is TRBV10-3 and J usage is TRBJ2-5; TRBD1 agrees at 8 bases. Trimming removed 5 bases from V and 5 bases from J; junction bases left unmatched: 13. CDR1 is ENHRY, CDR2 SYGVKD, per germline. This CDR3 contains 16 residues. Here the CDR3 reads CAISNIPGQEGETQYF. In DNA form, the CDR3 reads TGTGCCATCAGTAACATCCCGGGACAGGAAGGGGAGACCCAGTACTTC.